The next 28 T cell receptor beta chains were all read from a single sample in a study of blood T cell repertoires in COVID-19. Here immunoSEQ multiplex PCR was the method, and the copy in TCRdb shows in-frame clones only, minus some. The top ten clones hold 2.1% of a sample with roughly 100,000 clones, roughly 81% of them seen once. Input material: peripheral blood. All receptors come from a human donor in a cohort sampled during active COVID-19.

This clone was counted only a few times. V and J are TRBV10-1 and TRBJ1-6; possibly TRBD1 for D (5 bases). Germline V gene sequence: CDR1 WNHNN, CDR2 SYGVQD (reference sequence). V shed 0 bases and J shed 7 bases, with 25 bases lying between them. CDR3 length: 20 residues. CDR3 in amino acids: CASSESGSPVPETENSPLHF. The CDR3, as DNA: TGCGCCAGCAGTGAGTCGGGTTCGCCGGTCCCCGAGACAGAGAATTCACCCCTCCACTTT.

The CDR3 DNA follows: TGTGCCAGCAGTGAAGGGCCTTTAAGGACTAGTCGGAATGAGCAGTTCTTC. The encoded protein is CASSEGPLRTSRNEQFF. The rearrangement joins TRBV6-1 to TRBJ2-1; 7 bases are a match to TRBD2. V lost 1 base, J lost 7 bases, and 13 bases stayed unmatched. The CDR3 runs to 17 residues. The germline V gene encodes CDR1 MNHNS and CDR2 SASEGT.

V is TRBV5-6 and J is TRBJ1-1, with D unclear. This CDR3 region has 17 residues. From germline, CDR1 is SGHDT and CDR2 YYEEEE. V shed 5 bases and J shed 0 bases, with 20 bases lying between them. The CDR3 DNA reads TGTGCCAGCAGTCTCCTGTCCGAGACACCCATGAACACTGAAGCTTTCTTT. Protein: CASSLLSETPMNTEAFF.

The genes are TRBV28 and TRBJ2-5, with 10 positions matching TRBD1. The CDR3 is 15 amino acids. Germline V gene data show CDR1 as MDHEN and CDR2 as SYDVKM. J gave up 5 bases and V 5 bases, and 8 bases lay outside the gene matches. CDR3 in amino acids: CASSTRDRGEETQYF. DNA for the CDR3: TGTGCCAGCAGTACCCGGGACAGGGGAGAGGAGACCCAGTACTTC.

This clone occurred a few times. This chain links TRBV20-1 with TRBJ1-1; tentatively, D is TRBD1 (5 bases). Germline CDR1 and CDR2: DFQATT and SNEGSKA (reference sequence). There are 11 residues in the CDR3. V shed 3 bases and J shed 7 bases, with 9 bases lying between them. The DNA for the CDR3 is TGCAGTGCTAGGCAGGACATTGAAGCTTTCTTT. As protein: CSARQDIEAFF.

The chain links TRBV18 to TRBJ2-1, with 8 bases fitting TRBD2. This CDR3 region has 14 residues. CDR1 is KGHSH, CDR2 LQKENI, per germline. The junction had 8 bases not matched to a gene; V was cut back by 6 bases and J by 7 bases. CDR3 bases: TGTGCCAGCTCGCCAGCGGGAGCTTTAAATGAGCAGTTCTTC. It specifies CASSPAGALNEQFF.

The V and J genes are TRBV7-2 and TRBJ2-1, with 10 bases aligning to TRBD2. The CDR3 is 15 amino acids. CDR1 is SGHTA, CDR2 FQGNSA, per germline. V lost 4 bases and J lost 8; bases outside the gene matches: 8. The CDR3 region is CASSSLAGLGYEQFF. The CDR3, as DNA: TGTGCCAGCAGCTCACTAGCGGGACTCGGTTATGAGCAGTTCTTC.

This clone is a singleton in its sample. This sequence joins TRBV27 and TRBJ1-1, with 7 bases lining up with TRBD1. J was trimmed by 4 bases and V by 6 bases; bases with no gene match: 8. CDR1 is MNHEY and CDR2 is SMNVEV in the germline V gene (reference sequence). The length of the CDR3 is 14 residues. CDR3 region: CASSKQGLRTEAFF. The DNA of the CDR3 is TGTGCCAGCAGCAAACAGGGGTTGCGCACTGAAGCTTTCTTT.

The V call is TRBV21-1, the J call TRBJ2-4; the D call in the table, TRBD2, was not verified against the DNA. TRBV21-1 is a documented pseudogene. The CDR3 is made up of 18 amino acids. The chain's CDR3 is CASRPPGLAGIAKNIQYF. The DNA for the CDR3 is TGTGCCAGCAGACCTCCGGGACTAGCGGGGATAGCCAAAAACATTCAGTACTTC.

The chain is built from TRBV6-1 and TRBJ1-3; TRBD1 matches at 9 bases. This CDR3 region has 16 residues. Germline V lookup: CDR1 MNHNS, CDR2 SASEGT. Trimming at V came to 4 bases and at J to 0 bases, leaving 4 bases not matched to a gene. The CDR3 reads CASSGYRGLSGNTIYF. The CDR3, as DNA: TGTGCCAGCAGTGGCTACAGGGGGCTCTCTGGAAACACCATATATTTT.

This chain connects TRBV5-6 to TRBJ2-5, with 13 bases identical to TRBD2. The CDR3 consists of 18 residues. Per germline, CDR1 SGHDT and CDR2 YYEEEE. V dropped 4 bases and J dropped 0; count of bases not matched to a gene: 9. The CDR3 sequence is CASSRTSGGRGHQETQYF. In DNA form, the CDR3 reads TGTGCCAGCAGCCGGACTAGCGGGGGCCGGGGACACCAAGAGACCCAGTACTTC.

The genes are TRBV7-9 and TRBJ2-7; 9 nucleotides match TRBD2. V lost 3 bases and J lost 4; bases outside the gene matches: 4. This CDR3 region has 14 residues. CDR1 is SEHNR and CDR2 is FQNEAQ in the germline V gene (reference sequence). The CDR3 protein is CASSFGTSSYEQYF. The CDR3 DNA reads as TGTGCCAGCAGCTTTGGGACTAGCTCGTACGAGCAGTACTTC. The full variable domain, with the rest looked up from reference TRBV7-9 and TRBJ2-7, is DTGVSQNPRHKITKRGQNVTFRCDPISEHNRLYWYRQTLGQGPEFLTYFQNEAQLEKSRLLSDRFSAERPKGSFSTLEIQRTEQGDSAMYLCASSFGTSSYEQYFGPGTRLTVT.

J is TRBJ1-1 and V is TRBV5-4; D remains unclear. The CDR3 length is 12 residues. The germline gives CDR1 SGHNT, CDR2 YYREEE (reference sequence). Trimming cost V 10 bases and J 1 base, with 11 bases left between them. Written as DNA, the CDR3 is TGTGCCGCTAACGATAGGAACACTGAAGCTTTCTTT. This encodes CAANDRNTEAFF.

The chain recombines TRBV19 with TRBJ2-2; 8 nucleotides line up with TRBD1. The trim removed 5 bases at V and 6 bases at J, leaving 14 bases unmatched. The CDR3 is made up of 17 amino acids. Per germline, CDR1 LNHDA and CDR2 SQIVND (reference sequence). In DNA, the CDR3 is TGTGCCAGTAGTTCTCCCCTCCGGACAGGGAAGGCCGGGGAGCTGTTTTTT. Protein product: CASSSPLRTGKAGELFF.

In this sample, this clone turned up a few times. The rearrangement joins TRBV9 to TRBJ2-3, with 9 bases matching TRBD2. CDR1 is SGDLS, CDR2 YYNGEE, per germline. J gave up 2 bases and V 0 bases, and 7 bases lay outside the gene matches. The CDR3 totals 17 residues. CDR3 in DNA: TGTGCCAGCAGCGTAGGTGTAGGCGGGGGGGCCACAGATACGCAGTATTTT. This codes for CASSVGVGGGATDTQYF.

The rearrangement links TRBV10-3 to TRBJ1-5; D possibly corresponds to TRBD1 (5 bases). Trimming shortened V by 3 bases and J by 3 bases, and 15 bases separated the two germline ends. The CDR3 contains 16 residues. CDR1 is ENHRY, CDR2 SYGVKD, per germline. CDR3: CAISDQGLETNQPQHF. The CDR3 DNA reads TGTGCCATCAGTGATCAGGGCCTAGAGACCAATCAGCCCCAGCATTTT.

The chain links TRBV4-3 to TRBJ2-1; TRBD2 is a possible D gene (5 bases). CDR1 is LGHNA, CDR2 YSLEER, per germline. The CDR3 is 15 amino acids. Between the trimmed V and J ends, which lost 1 base and 0 bases, there was a span of 7 bases. In nucleotides, the CDR3 is TGCGCCAGCAGCCAAGTCCGGGACTCCTACAATGAGCAGTTCTTC. Amino acid sequence: CASSQVRDSYNEQFF.

With respect to this clone: The same CDR3 also results from other DNA sequences found in this sample. The V gene is TRBV19, the J gene TRBJ1-6; weak D call: TRBD1 (5 bases). The CDR3 runs to 15 residues. V lost 3 bases to trimming and J lost 5 bases, with 11 bases between them. The germline gives CDR1 LNHDA, CDR2 SQIVND (reference sequence). The CDR3 loop reads CASSISTGDNSPLHF. In nucleotides, the CDR3 is TGTGCCAGTAGTATTTCCACAGGAGATAATTCACCCCTCCACTTT.

CDR3 amino acids: CAISESGQGTTEAFF. CDR3 DNA sequence: TGTGCCATCAGTGAGTCGGGACAGGGAACCACTGAAGCTTTCTTT. The V gene is TRBV10-3, the J gene TRBJ1-1; 9 nucleotides line up with TRBD1. Trimming cost V 0 bases and J 4 bases; bases outside gene matches: 3. Per germline, CDR1 ENHRY and CDR2 SYGVKD. This CDR3 comprises 15 residues.

This clone was recorded once. The chain joins TRBV7-6 to TRBJ2-7; 10 bases map to TRBD2. The germline V gene encodes CDR1 SGHVS and CDR2 FNYEAQ. The V and J ends lost 5 bases and 1 base, in that order; junction bases with no gene match: 26. The CDR3 has 22 amino acids. The CDR3 nucleotides read TGTGCCAGCAGCCTACGGGACAAGCGGGAGGGCCAAAGATTGTCAGGGTCCTACGAGCAGTACTTC. Translation gives CASSLRDKREGQRLSGSYEQYF.

This chain links TRBV6-5 with TRBJ1-3, with D possibly TRBD1 on 6 matching bases. The CDR3 sequence is 15 residues long. Germline lookup yields CDR1 MNHEY and CDR2 SVGAGI. The V gene lost 0 bases and the J gene lost 2 bases, with 8 bases spanning the gap. CDR3 coding DNA: TGTGCCAGCAGTTACTCGGACAGAGCTGGAAACACCATATATTTT. Its translation: CASSYSDRAGNTIYF.

This clone has just one count. V usage is TRBV3-1 (or the pseudogene TRBV3-2) and J usage is TRBJ2-7; tentative D call: TRBD1 (5 bases). The CDR3 is 15 amino acids. Trimming shortened V by 0 bases and J by 2 bases, and 11 bases separated the two germline ends. CDR1 is LGHDT and CDR2 is YNNKEL in the germline V gene (reference sequence). CDR3 in DNA: TGTGCCAGCAGCCAAGACGGTCGCAGGGCCTACGAGCAGTACTTC. Translation gives CASSQDGRRAYEQYF.

This clone was observed once. The chain couples TRBV5-1 to TRBJ2-1; 10 bases line up with TRBD1. Unmatched junction bases numbered 3, after V lost 4 bases and J lost 2 bases. Germline CDR1 SGHRS, CDR2 YFSETQ. CDR3 length: 15 residues. The CDR3 DNA reads TGCGCCAGCAGCATTGGACAGGGGGCCTACAATGAGCAGTTCTTC. Translating it yields CASSIGQGAYNEQFF.

The chain recombines TRBV28 with TRBJ2-5, with D perhaps matching TRBD1 (6 bases). V was pared by 2 bases and J by 4 bases, with 11 bases between. From germline, CDR1 is MDHEN and CDR2 SYDVKM. This CDR3 is built from 14 residues. CDR3 loop: CASSLQGSSETQYF. The CDR3 DNA reads as TGTGCCAGCAGTTTACAGGGGTCCTCAGAGACCCAGTACTTC.

The rearrangement joins TRBV27 to TRBJ2-7, with TRBD2 identical over 9 bases. The ends lost 1 base at V and 3 bases at J; junction bases unmatched: 4. This CDR3 is built from 15 residues. CDR1 is MNHEY and CDR2 is SMNVEV in the germline V gene (reference sequence). The CDR3 reads CASSLLAGVGYEQYF. In DNA, the CDR3 is TGTGCCAGCAGTTTATTAGCGGGAGTAGGCTACGAGCAGTACTTC.

The chain couples TRBV7-2 to TRBJ2-1; D is perhaps TRBD2 (6 bases). The germline V gene encodes CDR1 SGHTA and CDR2 FQGNSA. The CDR3 totals 15 residues. Trimming took off 5 bases at V and 2 bases at J, with 13 bases between the two ends. In nucleotides, the CDR3 is TGTGCCAGCAGCCCAACCAGCGGGCCCTACAATGAGCAGTTCTTC. This codes for CASSPTSGPYNEQFF.

The chain links TRBV7-6 to TRBJ2-1, with 11 bases lining up with TRBD1. The CDR3 runs to 16 residues. Trimming took 4 bases from V and 3 from J; bases not matched to a gene: 5. Germline V gives CDR1 SGHVS, CDR2 FNYEAQ. CDR3 amino acids: CASSWGGTGGYNEQFF. The CDR3 bases are TGTGCCAGCAGCTGGGGTGGGACAGGGGGCTACAATGAGCAGTTCTTC. Full variable domain (remainder filled in from reference TRBV7-6 and TRBJ2-1): GAGVSQSPRYKVTKRGQDVALRCDPISGHVSLYWYRQALGQGPEFLTYFNYEAQQDKSGLPNDRFSAERPEGSISTLTIQRTEQRDSAMYRCASSWGGTGGYNEQFFGPGTRLTVL.

V is TRBV7-2 and J is TRBJ2-2; D is unresolved. Per the germline V gene, CDR1 is SGHTA and CDR2 is FQGNSA. CDR3 length: 16 amino acids. Trimming shortened V by 1 base and J by 8 bases, and 17 bases separated the two germline ends. CDR3 sequence: CASSLGFLADLGELFF. In DNA form, the CDR3 reads TGTGCCAGCAGCTTAGGGTTCTTAGCCGACTTGGGGGAGCTGTTTTTT.